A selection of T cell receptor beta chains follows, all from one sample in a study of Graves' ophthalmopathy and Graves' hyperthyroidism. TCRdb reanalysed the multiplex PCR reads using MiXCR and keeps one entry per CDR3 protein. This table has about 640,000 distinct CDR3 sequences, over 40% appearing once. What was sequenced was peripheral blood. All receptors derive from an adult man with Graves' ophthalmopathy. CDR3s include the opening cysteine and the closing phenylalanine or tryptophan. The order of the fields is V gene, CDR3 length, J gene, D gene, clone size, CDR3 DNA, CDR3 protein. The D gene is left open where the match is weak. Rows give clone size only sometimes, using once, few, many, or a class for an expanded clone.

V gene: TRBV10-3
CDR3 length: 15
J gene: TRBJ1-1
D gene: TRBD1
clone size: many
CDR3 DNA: TGTGCCATCAACAGTGGACAGGGGGTCGGCACTGAAGCTTTCTTT
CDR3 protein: CAINSGQGVGTEAFF

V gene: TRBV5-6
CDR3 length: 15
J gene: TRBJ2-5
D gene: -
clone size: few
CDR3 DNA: TGTGCCAGCAGCTTAATTCTAGAGGGACAAGAGACCCAGTACTTC
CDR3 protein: CASSLILEGQETQYF

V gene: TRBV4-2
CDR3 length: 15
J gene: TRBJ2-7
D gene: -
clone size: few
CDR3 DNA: TGTGCCAGCAGCCAAGGTACCGAGAATTACTACGAGCAGTACTTC
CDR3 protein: CASSQGTENYYEQYF

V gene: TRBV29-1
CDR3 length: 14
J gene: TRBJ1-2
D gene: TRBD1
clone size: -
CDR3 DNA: TGCAGCGTTGAAGGACAGGGGTTTCGGGATGGCTACACCTTC
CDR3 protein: CSVEGQGFRDGYTF

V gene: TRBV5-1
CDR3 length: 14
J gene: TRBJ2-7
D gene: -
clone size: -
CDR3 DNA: TGCGCCAGCAGTAGATCCCCAGGGTCATACGAGCAGTACTTC
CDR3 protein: CASSRSPGSYEQYF

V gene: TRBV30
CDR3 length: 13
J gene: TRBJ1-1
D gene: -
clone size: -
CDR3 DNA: TGTGCCTGGAGCCGACAGGACCACACTGAAGCTTTCTTT
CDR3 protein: CAWSRQDHTEAFF

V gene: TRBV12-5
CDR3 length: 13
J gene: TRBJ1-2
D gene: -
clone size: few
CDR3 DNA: TGTGCTAGTGGTTTGTTCAGGGCTGGTGGCTACACCTTC
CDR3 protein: CASGLFRAGGYTF

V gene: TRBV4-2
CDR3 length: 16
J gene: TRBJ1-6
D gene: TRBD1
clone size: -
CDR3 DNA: TGTGCCAGCAGCCAGGGGACAGGGGAAAATAATTCACCCCTCCACTTT
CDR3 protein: CASSQGTGENNSPLHF

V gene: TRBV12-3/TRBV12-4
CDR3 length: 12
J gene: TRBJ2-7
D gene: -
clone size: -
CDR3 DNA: TGTGCCAGCAGGACACAGGGTAGCGAGCAGTACTTC
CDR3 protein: CASRTQGSEQYF

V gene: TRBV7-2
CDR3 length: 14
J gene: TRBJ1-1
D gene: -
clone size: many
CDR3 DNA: TGTGCCAGCAGCGCACAACCAAGTAGCACTGAAGCTTTCTTT
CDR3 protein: CASSAQPSSTEAFF

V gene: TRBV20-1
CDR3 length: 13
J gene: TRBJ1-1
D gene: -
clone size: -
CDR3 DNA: TGCAGTGCTAGAGTCACTTCGCAGACTGAAGCTTTCTTT
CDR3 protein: CSARVTSQTEAFF

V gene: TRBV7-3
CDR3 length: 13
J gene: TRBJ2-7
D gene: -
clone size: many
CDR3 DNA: TGTGCCAGCAGTTTAAAGCCAGGTTTCGAGCAGTACTTC
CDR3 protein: CASSLKPGFEQYF

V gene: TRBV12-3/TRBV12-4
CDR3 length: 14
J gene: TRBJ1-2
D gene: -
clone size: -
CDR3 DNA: TGTGCCAGCAATGACTTTTTCGGGGCACGAGGCTACACCTTC
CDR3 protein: CASNDFFGARGYTF

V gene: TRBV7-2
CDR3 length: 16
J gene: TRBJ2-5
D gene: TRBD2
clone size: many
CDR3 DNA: TGTGCCAGCAGCTTAGAAGGGACCGGGGGGCAAGAGACCCAGTACTTC
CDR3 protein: CASSLEGTGGQETQYF

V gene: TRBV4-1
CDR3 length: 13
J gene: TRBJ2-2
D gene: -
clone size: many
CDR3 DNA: TGCGCCAGCAGCCAAGTGGGGGCCGGGGAGCTGTTTTTT
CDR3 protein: CASSQVGAGELFF

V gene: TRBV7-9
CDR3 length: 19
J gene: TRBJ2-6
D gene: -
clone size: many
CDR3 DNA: TGTGCCAGCAGCTCTCCGTGGGGACAAATTATCTCTGGGGCCAACGTCCTGACTTTC
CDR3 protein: CASSSPWGQIISGANVLTF

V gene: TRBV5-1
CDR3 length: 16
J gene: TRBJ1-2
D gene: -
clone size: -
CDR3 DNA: TGCGCCAGCAGCTTGGGGGCCCTTGGGGCAATCTATGGCTACACCTTC
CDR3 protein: CASSLGALGAIYGYTF

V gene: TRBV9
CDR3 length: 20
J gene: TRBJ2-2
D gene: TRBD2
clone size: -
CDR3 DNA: TGTGCCAGCAGCGTCCGGTCGGGACTAGCGGGGGGGTTGGGCACCGGGGAGCTGTTTTTT
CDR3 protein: CASSVRSGLAGGLGTGELFF

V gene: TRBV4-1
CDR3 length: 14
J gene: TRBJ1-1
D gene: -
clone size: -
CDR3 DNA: TGCGCCAGCAGCCAAGGACGGTCTACGGGTGAAGCTTTCTTT
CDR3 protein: CASSQGRSTGEAFF

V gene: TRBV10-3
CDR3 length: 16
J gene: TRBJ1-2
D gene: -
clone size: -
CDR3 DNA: TGTGCCAGCACGAATTGGAGGGTCCCGTCGGGCTATGGCTACACCTTC
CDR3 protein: CASTNWRVPSGYGYTF

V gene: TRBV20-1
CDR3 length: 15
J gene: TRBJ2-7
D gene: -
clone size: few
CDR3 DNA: TGCAGTGCTAGAGATGTAAGGTGGGGGGCCTACGAGCAGTACTTC
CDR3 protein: CSARDVRWGAYEQYF

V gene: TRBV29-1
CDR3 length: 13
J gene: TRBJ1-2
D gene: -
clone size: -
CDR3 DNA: TGCAGCGTTGGCAAGGTCAGGGAGGATGGCTACACCTTC
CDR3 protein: CSVGKVREDGYTF

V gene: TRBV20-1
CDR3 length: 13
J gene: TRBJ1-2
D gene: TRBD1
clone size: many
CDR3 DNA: TGCAGTGCTAGGGACAGGGGAGTACTCGGCTACACCTTC
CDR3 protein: CSARDRGVLGYTF

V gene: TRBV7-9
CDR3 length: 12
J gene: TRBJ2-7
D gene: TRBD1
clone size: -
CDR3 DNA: TGTGCCAGCAGGGACACAGGGGTCGAGCAGTACTTC
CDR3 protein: CASRDTGVEQYF

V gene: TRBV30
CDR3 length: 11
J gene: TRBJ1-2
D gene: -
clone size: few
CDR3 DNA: TGTGCCTTAGGGAGGTCGGATGGCTACACCTTC
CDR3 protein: CALGRSDGYTF

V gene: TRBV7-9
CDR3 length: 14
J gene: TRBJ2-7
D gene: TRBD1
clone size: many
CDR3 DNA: TGTGCCAGCAGCGACACGGACAGGGTCTACGAGCAGTACTTC
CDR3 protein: CASSDTDRVYEQYF

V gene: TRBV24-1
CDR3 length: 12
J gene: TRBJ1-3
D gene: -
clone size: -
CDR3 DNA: TGTGCCAGCAGTTTAGGGGTGGAGCAGCCACAATTT
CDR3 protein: CASSLGVEQPQF

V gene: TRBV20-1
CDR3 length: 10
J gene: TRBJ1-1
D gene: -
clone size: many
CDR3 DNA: TGCAGTGCTAGAGACACTGAAGCTTTCTTT
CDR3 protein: CSARDTEAFF

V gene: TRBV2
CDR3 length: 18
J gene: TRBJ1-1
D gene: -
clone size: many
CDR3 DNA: TGTGCCAGCAGTGAACTCCCCAGTCCCAGGGCCCTCGGAACTGAAGCTTTCTTT
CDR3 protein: CASSELPSPRALGTEAFF

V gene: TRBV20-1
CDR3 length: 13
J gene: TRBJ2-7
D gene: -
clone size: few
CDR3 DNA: TGCAGTGCTAGTGAGGCCAGAACCTACGAGCAGTACTTC
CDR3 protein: CSASEARTYEQYF

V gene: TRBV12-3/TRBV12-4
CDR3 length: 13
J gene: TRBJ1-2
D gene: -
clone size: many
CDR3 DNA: TGTGCCAGCAGTCCTCAGGGGCAGGGTGGCTACACCTTC
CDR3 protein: CASSPQGQGGYTF

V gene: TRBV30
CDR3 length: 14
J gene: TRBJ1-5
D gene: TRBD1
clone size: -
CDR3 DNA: TGTGCCTGGAGTGTGGGACAGGGCAATCAGCCCCAGCATTTT
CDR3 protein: CAWSVGQGNQPQHF

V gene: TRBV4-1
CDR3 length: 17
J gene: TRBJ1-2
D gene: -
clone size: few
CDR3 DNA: TGCGCCAGCAGCCTACCGGGGGGCGCGTTAGTTAACTATGGCTACACCTTC
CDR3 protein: CASSLPGGALVNYGYTF

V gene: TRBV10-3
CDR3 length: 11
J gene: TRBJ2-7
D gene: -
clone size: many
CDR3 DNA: TGTGCCATTTCGTCGGTGGGCGAGCAGTACTTC
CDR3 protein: CAISSVGEQYF

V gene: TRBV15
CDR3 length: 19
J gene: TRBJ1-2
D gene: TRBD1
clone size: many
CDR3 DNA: TGTGCCACCAGCAGATCCCGGTCCCCATGGGACAGGGGTCACTATGGCTACACCTTC
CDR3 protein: CATSRSRSPWDRGHYGYTF

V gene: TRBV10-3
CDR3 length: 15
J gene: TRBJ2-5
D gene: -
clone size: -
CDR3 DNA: TGTGCCATCAGTGAGTCCAACAGGGACAATCAGCCCCAGTACTTC
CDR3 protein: CAISESNRDNQPQYF

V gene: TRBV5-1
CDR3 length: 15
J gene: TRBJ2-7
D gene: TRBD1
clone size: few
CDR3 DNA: TGCGCCAGCAGCTCAGCTCTCACAGGGGCCCACGAGCAGTACTTC
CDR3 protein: CASSSALTGAHEQYF

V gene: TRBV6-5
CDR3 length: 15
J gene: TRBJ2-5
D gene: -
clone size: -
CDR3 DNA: TGTGCCAGCAGCCGAGGGGCTAGCGTTAGAGAGACCCAGTACTTC
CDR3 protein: CASSRGASVRETQYF

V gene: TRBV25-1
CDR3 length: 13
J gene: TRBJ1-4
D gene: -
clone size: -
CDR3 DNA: TGTGCCAGCAGAGGTTCCCTGGGGGAAAAACTGTTTTTT
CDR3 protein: CASRGSLGEKLFF

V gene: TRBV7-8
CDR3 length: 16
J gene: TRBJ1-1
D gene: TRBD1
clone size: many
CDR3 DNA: TGTGCCAGCAGCCACGGACAGGGGCCCTGGGGCACTGAAGCTTTCTTT
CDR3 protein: CASSHGQGPWGTEAFF

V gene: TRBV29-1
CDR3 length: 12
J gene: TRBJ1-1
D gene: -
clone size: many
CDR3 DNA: TGCAGCGGGGGTTCCAAGAACACTGAAGCTTTCTTT
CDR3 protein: CSGGSKNTEAFF

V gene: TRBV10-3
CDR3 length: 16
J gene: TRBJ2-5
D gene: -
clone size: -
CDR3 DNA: TGTGCCAGCAGTTACTCCCGGGACTCCTCCCAAGAGACCCAGTACTTC
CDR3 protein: CASSYSRDSSQETQYF

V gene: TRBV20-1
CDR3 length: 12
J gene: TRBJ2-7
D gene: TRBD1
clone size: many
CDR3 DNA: TGCAGTGTCTCGGACAGGTCCTACGAGCAGTACTTC
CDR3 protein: CSVSDRSYEQYF